This paragraph reports one T cell receptor (beta chain). The CDR3 consists of 14 residues. V was trimmed by 3 bases and J by 2 bases, leaving 11 bases between them. Germline values: CDR1 SEHNR, CDR2 FQNEAQ (reference sequence). 5'RACE with constant-segment primers yielded barcoded, UMI-tagged TCR alpha and TCR beta cDNA libraries. One entry per CDR3 protein results from TCRdb running MiXCR on the 5' RACE reads. The sample contains hundreds of thousands of distinct CDR3 sequences, less than 25% of which appear only once. This entry comes from a study of T-cell memory formation after mild COVID-19. The chain links TRBV7-9 to TRBJ2-7; no definite D call. The TCR was taken from an adult woman who had mild COVID-19 (a few samples of this study predate the infection). Cell type and time point are not known. The sequenced sample consisted of PBMCs or a T cell subset sorted from them (not recorded which). The CDR3 DNA follows: TGTGCCAGCAGCTTTAACCTCCCTCCCTACGAGCAGTACTTC. It encodes CASSFNLPPYEQYF.